The sequence of this T cell receptor beta chain was determined in a study of molecular identifiers for immune sequencing clone quantification (dated by TCRdb to 2016 to 2019). Background on the whole study: For a replicate experiment, the RNA from either around 20,000 or 99,000 naive CD8 T cells was divided into five aliquots, and four of those aliquots went on to sequencing. This methods study benchmarked molecular-identifier clustering-based TCR repertoire sequencing (MIDCIRS) and TCR RNA copy counting, using CD8 T cells to do so.

Libraries of naive CD8 T cells were generated from roughly 18,000 to 920,000 sorted cells, with 10%, 30% or 50% of the purified RNA used. Naive CD8 T cells, defined as CD8+CD4-CCR7+CD45RA+, were FACS-sorted into RLT Plus buffer on a BD FACSAria II. To test detection sensitivity, Jurkat RNA equivalent to nine to ten TCR copies was spiked into samples of about 18,000-1,000,000 naive CD8 T cells. CD8 T cells were enriched using RosetteSep CD8+ T Cell Enrichment Cocktail and Ficoll-Paque, and the enriched cells then underwent ACK red cell lysis. The investigation overall reported the following: In CMV-specific effector cells, clones with more than 20 RNA copies accounted for over 98% of molecules, whereas in naive cells such clones accounted for under 1%. A single cell's worth of spiked-in Jurkat TCR RNA was reported detectable even among 850,000 to 1,000,000 naive CD8 T cells. Identical TCR molecules sharing a barcode could cause highly expanded clone sizes to be underestimated. The naive libraries included spiked-in Jurkat TCR RNA (roughly eleven copies' worth), and this Jurkat TCR RNA is not part of the donor repertoire. About 3 recovered TCR RNA copies per cell were obtained by modeling, versus 9 to 10 by digital PCR, implying a capture efficiency of 25% to 35%. When barcode sub-clustering was not used, chimeric consensus sequences inflated TCR diversity, with chimeras reaching as high as 47%.

The CDR3 holds 16 amino acids from the cysteine to the phenylalanine. Left in the record is the CDR3 DNA by itself, 48 bases read in frame from the first base. From the germline V gene, CDR1 is LGHNA and CDR2 is YNFKEQ. Ten or more counts support this clonotype. No antigen is known for it. An end of the junction does not agree with germline; a read error may underlie this. Libraries came from PCR. Sequenced on an Illumina HiSeq 4000. Bulk TCR libraries were prepared as previously described, using TCR primers listed in Table S5. Total RNA was purified with the Qiagen AllPrep DNA/RNA kit. Before any analysis, reads coming from multiple sequencing runs of the same library were combined into one pool. Concerning the study's data processing: Reads were retained only if their TCR constant sequence matched exactly, and those retained reads were trimmed to 150 nt and grouped according to their 12-nt molecular barcodes. Reads in each barcode group were sub-clustered using a 15% Levenshtein threshold, and a quality-weighted consensus sequence was built for each RNA molecule. Non-functional sequences were removed, as were lower-count sequences one edit away from another. On the basis of fitting two negative binomial distributions, barcode sub-clusters with fewer than 20% of the maximum read count were discarded. Using fastp trimming at Q25 and MiXCR clonotype assembly, TCRdb reanalyzed the public sequencing data and kept in-frame beta chains. Each CDR3 protein gets just one entry, which takes the most common genes and DNA from the rows behind it. What appears here as the V and J calls and clone size reflects TCRdb's work, not the paper's. The sample contains more than 450,000 distinct CDR3 sequences, about a fifth of them found a single time. Roughly 0.81% of the sample is held by the ten biggest clonotypes.

Specimen: naive CD8+ T cells from blood, with Jurkat cell RNA spiked in. Per the publication, the cell subset or site label means: FACS-sorted CD8+CD4-CCR7+CD45RA+ naive T cells. The rearrangement combines TRBV4-2 with TRBJ2-3; TRBD2 lines up with 7 middle nucleotides. The clonotype was recovered from a human donor in good health. Some libraries in this study had Jurkat cell RNA spiked in. The nucleotide sequence reads TGCGCCAGCAGCCAAGATTGGCTAGCGGTCACAGATACGCAGTATTTT. This codes for CASSQDWLAVTDTQYF.